This passage covers 13 T cell receptor beta chains from one sample sequenced in a study of blood T cell repertoires in COVID-19. The protocol was immunoSEQ multiplex PCR, while the TCRdb copy is restricted to in-frame clones and leaves out a portion. This sample has 150,000 to 200,000 clones, with roughly 87% found just once. Sequenced sample: peripheral blood. The receptors were sampled from a man in his sixties with active or convalescent COVID-19.

This sequence joins TRBV5-4 and TRBJ1-5; 7 positions agree with TRBD1. Germline loops: CDR1 SGHNT, CDR2 YYREEE (reference sequence). With 4 bases clipped from V and 5 bases from J, the junction kept 9 bases outside the gene matches. The CDR3 covers 15 residues. Here the CDR3 DNA reads TGTGCCAGCAGCCGCGACGGACAGGCCTATCAGCCCCAGCATTTT. Its translation: CASSRDGQAYQPQHF.

This chain links TRBV2 with TRBJ1-2, with 7 bases that match TRBD1. The germline V gene has CDR1 SNHLY and CDR2 FYNNEI. CDR3 length: 15 amino acids. The junction had 8 bases not matched to a gene; V was cut back by 0 bases and J by 7 bases. The CDR3 DNA is TGTGCCAGCAGTGAAGCGGGCAGGGGGTTAAGTGGCTACACCTTC. It specifies CASSEAGRGLSGYTF.

The chain employs TRBV2 and TRBJ1-6, with D unresolved. The CDR3 loop spans 13 amino acids. Trimming left V 1 base short and J 10 bases short, with 8 bases between. Per germline, CDR1 SNHLY and CDR2 FYNNEI. The CDR3 DNA reads TGTGCCAGCAGTGAAGGGAGGCAGTCACCCCTCCACTTT. Its translation is CASSEGRQSPLHF.

This chain connects TRBV18 to TRBJ1-5, with TRBD1 matching over 9 bases. Looked up from germline, CDR1 is KGHSH and CDR2 is LQKENI. The CDR3 sequence is 16 residues long. Unmatched junction bases numbered 6, after V lost 0 bases and J lost 6 bases. The CDR3 spells CASSPPGTGRAQPQHF. The DNA for the CDR3 is TGTGCCAGCTCACCACCCGGGACAGGGAGGGCTCAGCCCCAGCATTTT.

V usage is TRBV18 and J usage is TRBJ1-6; possibly TRBD1 for D (5 bases). CDR1 is KGHSH, CDR2 LQKENI, per germline. The V end lost 2 bases, the J end lost 6 bases, and 11 bases lay between the germline ends. The CDR3 loop spans 15 amino acids. The CDR3 DNA reads TGTGCCAGCTCACCAGCGGACAATAGTAATTCACCCCTCCACTTT. Translation gives CASSPADNSNSPLHF.

V usage is TRBV5-1 and J usage is TRBJ2-3; the match to TRBD2 covers 7 bases. The CDR3 is 16 residues long. The germline V gene encodes CDR1 SGHRS and CDR2 YFSETQ. J gave up 3 bases and V 3 bases, and 10 bases lay outside the gene matches. The CDR3 loop reads CASSSPGGGGTDTQYF. The CDR3 DNA sequence: TGCGCCAGCAGCTCACCGGGGGGAGGCGGAACAGATACGCAGTATTTT.

The rearrangement uses TRBV19 and TRBJ1-1; D ambiguous. The V gene lost 0 bases and the J gene lost 1 base, with 9 bases spanning the gap. The germline CDR1 and CDR2 sequences are LNHDA and SQIVND (reference sequence). The CDR3 extends over 15 amino acids. Here the CDR3 reads CASSIDRSRNTEAFF. The CDR3 nucleotides read TGTGCCAGTAGTATAGATAGGAGCAGGAACACTGAAGCTTTCTTT.

V is TRBV5-1 and J is TRBJ2-5; 8 bases are a match to TRBD2. This CDR3 comprises 18 residues. The ends lost 0 bases at V and 0 bases at J; junction bases unmatched: 10. Germline lookup yields CDR1 SGHRS and CDR2 YFSETQ. CDR3 sequence (DNA): TGCGCCAGCAGCTTGGAGGGCGGGGGGCACCTGCACCAAGAGACCCAGTACTTC. This sequence encodes CASSLEGGGHLHQETQYF.

J is TRBJ1-2 and V is TRBV4-2, with D maybe TRBD1 (6 bases). The CDR3 has 16 residues. Germline CDR1 and CDR2: LGHNA and YNFKEQ. With 3 bases removed from V and 7 bases from J, the gap between germline ends came to 21 bases. The CDR3 nucleotides read TGTGCCAGCAGCCAGTTACAGGGTAGGGGCGGCGGTGGCTACACCTTC. It codes for CASSQLQGRGGGGYTF.

This chain joins TRBV9 and TRBJ2-2; the D gene is possibly TRBD1 (5 bases). Germline V lookup: CDR1 SGDLS, CDR2 YYNGEE. The V and J ends lost 4 bases and 0 bases respectively, with 10 bases between them. The CDR3 runs to 15 residues. The CDR3 protein is CASSPGHSNTGELFF. CDR3 bases: TGTGCCAGCAGCCCTGGACACTCGAACACCGGGGAGCTGTTTTTT.

The chain joins TRBV7-3 to TRBJ2-1, with TRBD1 identical over 10 bases. CDR1 is SGHTA, CDR2 FQGTGA, per germline. This CDR3 is built from 15 residues. V dropped 2 bases and J dropped 5; count of bases not matched to a gene: 3. The CDR3: CASSLGQGGHNEQFF. CDR3 coding DNA: TGTGCCAGCAGCTTAGGACAGGGGGGACACAATGAGCAGTTCTTC.

The chain carries TRBV5-1 and TRBJ1-2; D perhaps matches TRBD1 (5 bases). The CDR3 length is 15 residues. The V end was cut by 3 bases, the J end by 0 bases, with 12 bases between. CDR1 is SGHRS, CDR2 YFSETQ, per germline. This CDR3 reads CASSSVTGANYGYTF. In nucleotides, the CDR3 is TGCGCCAGCAGCTCGGTAACAGGAGCTAACTATGGCTACACCTTC.

The chain couples TRBV7-2 to TRBJ1-3, with a weak D call TRBD1 (5 bases). CDR1 and CDR2 from the germline V gene are SGHTA and FQGNSA. The V gene lost 3 bases and the J gene lost 4 bases, with 10 bases spanning the gap. The CDR3 contains 14 residues. CDR3 sequence reads: CASSFQGGGNTIYF. The CDR3 DNA follows: TGTGCCAGCAGCTTTCAGGGTGGGGGAAACACCATATATTTT.